This T cell receptor (beta chain) is drawn from a study of blood T cell repertoires in COVID-19. Trimming cost V 7 bases and J 1 base, with 7 bases left between them. In germline, CDR1 is LNHDA, CDR2 SQIVND (reference sequence). The CDR3 is made up of 13 amino acids. Assay: immunoSEQ multiplex PCR; the TCRdb copy retains only in-frame clones and omits some. The sample shows about 400,000 clones, 70% to 90% of them seen only once. The receptor comes from a woman aged 18 to 35 with acute COVID-19. Sequencing input: PBMCs or T cells enriched from blood (not recorded which). The chain links TRBV19 to TRBJ2-2; tentative D call: TRBD2 (5 bases). CDR3 amino acids: CASIGLNTGELFF. In nucleotides, the CDR3 is TGTGCCAGTATCGGACTGAACACCGGGGAGCTGTTTTTT.